The clone carrying this TCR beta chain was detected only once. The antigen is not known. One junction end does not reproduce the germline sequence, and a read error may be involved. This record belongs to a study of Graves' ophthalmopathy and Graves' hyperthyroidism. Whole-study findings and limits: Blood also carried most expanded thyroid clonotypes exceeding 0.001 frequency. The study's model predicted ophthalmopathy progression at about 64% sensitivity and about 72% specificity. A 13-signature model separated ophthalmopathy from stable hyperthyroidism, reaching approximately 88% sensitivity and 75% to 83% specificity cross-validated.

Investigators amplified TCR beta CDR3 regions from RNA transcripts. An opening RT-PCR round employed HTBI primers and preceded a second-round multiplex PCR. TCRdb passed the multiplex PCR reads through MiXCR, listing each CDR3 protein once. The table has under 800,000 distinct CDR3 sequences, approximately 21% seen once. The CDR3 consists of 14 residues. The germline gives CDR1 KGHSH, CDR2 LQKENI. The chain uses TRBV18 and TRBJ2-7, with D perhaps being TRBD1 or TRBD2 (5 bases each). The sequenced material came from peripheral blood. This receptor was obtained from a woman younger than 35 with stable Graves' hyperthyroidism. Some clones in this sample may be carry-over from other donors' samples. The CDR3, as DNA: TGTTCCAGCTCACCCGGGACCGCCAGCTACGAGCAGTACTTC. It codes for CSSSPGTASYEQYF. The full variable domain, its missing parts supplied by reference TRBV18 and TRBJ2-7, is NAGVMQNPRHLVRRRGQEARLRCSPMKGHSHVYWYRQLPEEGLKFMVYLQKENIIDESGMPKERFSAEFPKEGPSILRIQQVVRGDSAAYFCSSSPGTASYEQYFGPGTRLTVT.